Below are 29 T cell receptor beta chains sequenced from a single sample in a study of blood T cells in healthy people across ages. Next came a second PCR, run for about 6 to 12 cycles, which used a sample-barcoded 5' primer along with a J-beta primer mix. TCRdb recomputed calls from the 5' RACE reads with MiXCR, one row per CDR3 protein. This table has around 2 million distinct CDR3 sequences, about 39% appearing once. The specimen was blood. The source is a human donor in good health.

With regard to this clonotype: It may be a read error: a sequence one base away is much more abundant. The V and J genes are TRBV29-1 and TRBJ2-5; 9 nucleotides align to TRBD1. The better agreement between TRBJ2-7 and the DNA end casts doubt on the J call. The CDR3 loop spans 13 amino acids. CDR1 and CDR2 (germline): SQVTM, ANQGSEA. The CDR3, as DNA: TGCAGCGCACCGGGACAGGGATGTAACGAGCAGTACTTC. This encodes CSAPGQGCNEQYF.

V and J are TRBV27 and TRBJ1-5; maybe TRBD1 (5 bases). The length of the CDR3 is 13 residues. Trimming removed 6 bases at V and 5 bases at J, with 11 bases between. Germline CDR1 and CDR2: MNHEY and SMNVEV (reference sequence). CDR3 residues: CASSHRGDQPQHF. The DNA of the CDR3 is TGTGCCAGCAGCCATCGGGGGGATCAGCCCCAGCATTTT.

The CDR3 nucleotides read TGTGCCAGCACGTTTAACCGGGACAGCCCTTACGAGCAGTACTTC. Translating gives CASTFNRDSPYEQYF. This chain connects TRBV7-2 to TRBJ2-7; TRBD1 matches 7 bases. Germline V gene sequence: CDR1 SGHTA, CDR2 FQGNSA. The CDR3 consists of 15 residues. V dropped 7 bases and J dropped 4; count of bases not matched to a gene: 13.

V gene TRBV7-2 combines with J gene TRBJ2-7; 14 positions agree with TRBD2. Germline CDR1 SGHTA, CDR2 FQGNSA. V lost 1 base and J lost 7; bases outside the gene matches: 3. This CDR3 contains 15 residues. In nucleotides, the CDR3 is TGTGCCAGCAGCTTAGTCGGGACTAGCGGGGGAGAGCAGTACTTC. Its protein product is CASSLVGTSGGEQYF.

Turning to this clonotype: Relative to the germline gene, one junction end is altered; a read error may explain this. The chain employs TRBV12-3 or TRBV12-4 and TRBJ2-1; D not resolved. The CDR3 loop spans 15 amino acids. In DNA form, the CDR3 reads TGTGCCAGCAGTTTTAGGTTTTCTTCCTACAATGGGCAGTTCTTC. This gives the protein CASSFRFSSYNGQFF.

The chain employs TRBV6-6 and TRBJ1-2; D is ambiguous. This CDR3 region has 13 residues. Germline assignment: CDR1 MNHNY and CDR2 SVGAGI (reference sequence). The V end lost 7 bases, the J end lost 8 bases, and 17 bases lay between the germline ends. CDR3: CASNRRSAGGYTF. The CDR3 nucleotides are TGTGCCAGCAATAGGCGGTCGGCCGGCGGCTACACCTTC.

The chain recombines TRBV7-3 with TRBJ2-3; 7 bases line up with TRBD1. This CDR3 spans 14 amino acids. Germline V gives CDR1 SGHTA, CDR2 FQGTGA. V lost 2 bases to trimming and J lost 7 bases; unmatched junction nucleotides: 6. For the CDR3, the DNA is TGTGCCAGCAGCTTACTGGCAGGGGGAAATACGCAGTATTTT. Translated, it gives CASSLLAGGNTQYF.

A remark on this clonotype: A read error may account for a junction end that differs from germline. V is TRBV12-3 or TRBV12-4 and J is TRBJ2-3; 7 bases match TRBD1. The CDR3 extends over 18 amino acids. The CDR3 nucleotides are TGTGCCAGCAGCCCCCTACTAAAACAGGGGTCGAGCACAGGTACGCAGTATTTT. It codes for CASSPLLKQGSSTGTQYF.

Points on this clonotype: One junction end does not reproduce the germline sequence, and a read error may be involved. The V gene is TRBV14, the J gene TRBJ2-1, with a tentative D call TRBD1 (5 bases). CDR3 length: 16 residues. Germline CDR1 SGHDN, CDR2 FVKESK. In nucleotides, the CDR3 is TGTGCCGGCAGCCAAAGCCCCCCTGACAGCTACAATGAGCAGTTCTTC. Protein: CAGSQSPPDSYNEQFF.

The chain links TRBV11-2 to TRBJ2-3; D gene ambiguous. With 1 base removed from V and 8 bases from J, the gap between germline ends came to 10 bases. Germline CDR1 and CDR2: SGHAT and FQNNGV. The CDR3 consists of 13 residues. Here the CDR3 reads CASSLVPGGTQYF. For the CDR3, the DNA is TGTGCCAGCAGCTTAGTCCCGGGTGGTACGCAGTATTTT.

Points on this clonotype: A read error may produce the germline difference seen at one junction end. CDR3 sequence: CVSSYTGAPYNEQFF. Here the CDR3 DNA reads TGTGTCAGCAGTTACACGGGGGCACCCTACAATGAGCAGTTCTTC. This chain connects TRBV6-2 or TRBV6-3 to TRBJ2-1; possibly TRBD1 or TRBD2 for D (6 bases each). CDR3 length equals 15 residues. Per the germline V gene, CDR1 is MNHEY and CDR2 is SVGEGT.

This chain links TRBV4-1 with TRBJ2-1; 8 nucleotides agree with TRBD1. CDR1 is MGHRA and CDR2 is YSYEKL in the germline V gene. V was clipped by 1 base and J by 7 bases; unmatched bases: 12. The CDR3 consists of 17 residues. The CDR3 DNA sequence: TGCGCCAGCAGCCAAGGTCGGGCCAGGGGGCTTTGGAATGAGCAGTTCTTC. Translation: CASSQGRARGLWNEQFF.

A note on this clonotype: A read error may account for a junction end that differs from germline. The chain recombines TRBV7-2 with TRBJ1-1; D gene unclear. CDR3 length: 13 residues. Germline CDR1 SGHTA, CDR2 FQGNSA. CDR3 protein: CACSLAPRDEAFF. The CDR3 DNA follows: TGTGCCTGCAGCTTAGCCCCTAGAGATGAAGCTTTCTTT.

Here the CDR3 DNA reads TGTGCCAGCAGCTTGGGGGCGCGTTCGACTGGCTACACCTTC. It codes for CASSLGARSTGYTF. The V call is TRBV5-8, the J call TRBJ1-2, with no clear D. Trimming took off 0 bases at V and 7 bases at J, with 13 bases between the two ends. This CDR3 spans 14 amino acids. Germline lookup yields CDR1 SGHTS and CDR2 YDEGEE.

Only a few counts were recorded for this clonotype. This chain connects TRBV27 to TRBJ2-1; TRBD1 matches 7 bases. Germline CDR1 and CDR2: MNHEY and SMNVEV (reference sequence). The CDR3 length is 14 residues. J was trimmed by 5 bases and V by 3 bases; bases with no gene match: 4. CDR3 bases: TGTGCCAGCAGTTTCTGGGACAGACACAATGAGCAGTTCTTC. Amino acid sequence: CASSFWDRHNEQFF.

CDR3 bases: TGCGCCAGCAGCCAAGTAACAATCCGGGACAGGGGAGAGGATACGCAGTATTTT. Its protein is CASSQVTIRDRGEDTQYF. J is TRBJ2-3 and V is TRBV4-1; TRBD1 aligns across 10 bases. Trimming took 1 base from V and 6 from J; bases not matched to a gene: 13. The CDR3 runs 18 residues. The germline V gene has CDR1 MGHRA and CDR2 YSYEKL.

V usage is TRBV20-1 and J usage is TRBJ2-7; 9 positions agree with TRBD1. V lost 6 bases, J lost 4 bases, and 10 bases stayed unmatched. The CDR3 is 14 residues long. Per germline, CDR1 DFQATT and CDR2 SNEGSKA (reference sequence). The CDR3 nucleotides are TGCAGTGCGTCTGACAGGGGGAGAGCGTACGAGCAGTACTTC. This translates into CSASDRGRAYEQYF.

The DNA for the CDR3 is TGTGCCATCAGTGAAAGCGGGACCGCAACCTACGAGCAGTACTTC. Its translation: CAISESGTATYEQYF. This chain links TRBV10-3 with TRBJ2-4; 7 positions agree with TRBD2. The DNA end favors TRBJ2-7, so the J call may be wrong. Per germline, CDR1 ENHRY and CDR2 SYGVKD. The CDR3 totals 15 residues.

This clonotype has only a few counts. The chain uses TRBV5-1 and TRBJ2-7, with TRBD1 matching 7 bases. With 6 bases clipped from V and 2 bases from J, the junction kept 17 bases outside the gene matches. This CDR3 comprises 17 residues. Germline CDR1 is SGHRS and CDR2 is YFSETQ. As DNA, the CDR3 is TGCGCCAGCAAAGAGGGGGCTGGTGGGGACAGCGCCTACGAGCAGTACTTC. Protein: CASKEGAGGDSAYEQYF.

The chain uses TRBV28 and TRBJ2-3; 11 bases fit TRBD2. Germline CDR1 is MDHEN and CDR2 is SYDVKM. Unmatched junction bases numbered 8, after V lost 5 bases and J lost 4 bases. CDR3 length equals 16 residues. The CDR3 protein is CASSPSSGGPPDTQYF. DNA for the CDR3: TGTGCCAGCAGTCCATCTAGCGGGGGGCCCCCAGATACGCAGTATTTT. The variable domain in full, with the rest retrieved from reference TRBV28 and TRBJ2-3, is DVKVTQSSRYLVKRTGEKVFLECVQDMDHENMFWYRQDPGLGLRLIYFSYDVKMKEKGDIPEGYSVSREKKERFSLILESASTNQTSMYLCASSPSSGGPPDTQYFGPGTRLTVL.

This clonotype was counted a single time. This sequence joins TRBV20-1 and TRBJ2-3, with D uncertain. Trimming pared 6 bases from V and 1 base from J, leaving 14 bases between. This CDR3 contains 14 residues. Germline V gene lookup returns CDR1 DFQATT and CDR2 SNEGSKA (reference sequence). CDR3 DNA sequence: TGCAGTGCCCTGAACATGGACGGCACAGATACGCAGTATTTT. Encoded protein: CSALNMDGTDTQYF.

This clonotype was recorded at least ten times. As DNA, the CDR3 is TGTGCCAGCAGTCGAGGGACAGGGATGGGAGAGACCCAGTACTTC. As protein: CASSRGTGMGETQYF. The rearrangement links TRBV12-3 or TRBV12-4 to TRBJ2-5, with 9 nucleotides matching TRBD1. This CDR3 region has 15 residues. V was pared by 5 bases and J by 4 bases, with 8 bases of the junction left unmatched.

CDR3 DNA sequence: TGTGCCAGCAGCCAAGAGGGGGGGTTAGCATTCTACGAGCAGTACTTC. It yields the protein CASSQEGGLAFYEQYF. The chain joins TRBV14 to TRBJ2-7, with 7 nucleotides matching TRBD2. V shed 0 bases, J shed 3 bases, and the junction held 8 bases outside the gene matches. Germline-derived CDR1 and CDR2 are SGHDN and FVKESK. This CDR3 has 16 residues. The whole variable domain, remainder taken from reference TRBV14 and TRBJ2-7, is EAGVTQFPSHSVIEKGQTVTLRCDPISGHDNLYWYRRVMGKEIKFLLHFVKESKQDESGMPNNRFLAERTGGTYSTLKVQPAELEDSGVYFCASSQEGGLAFYEQYFGPGTRLTVT.

V gene TRBV28 combines with J gene TRBJ1-2; no reliable D call. CDR3 length: 14 residues. Per germline, CDR1 MDHEN and CDR2 SYDVKM. The V end lost 6 bases, the J end lost 4 bases, and 15 bases lay between the germline ends. The CDR3 coding sequence is TGTGCCAGCAGCCCCCGTGTCAGAGTCTATGGCTACACCTTC. Translating it yields CASSPRVRVYGYTF.

As concerns this clonotype: Possible read error: a much larger clone is one base away. The chain carries TRBV15 and TRBJ2-7; D is unclear. The CDR3 consists of 15 residues. Per the germline V gene, CDR1 is LNHNV and CDR2 is YYDKDF (reference sequence). The CDR3 is CAASDPSGQLYEQYF. The CDR3 nucleotides are TGTGCCGCCAGCGATCCCTCCGGCCAGCTCTACGAGCAGTACTTC.

This chain links TRBV5-1 with TRBJ2-3; no reliable D call. The CDR3 sequence is 15 residues long. V was cut by 4 bases and J by 2 bases, with 14 bases left in between. The germline V gene encodes CDR1 SGHRS and CDR2 YFSETQ. CDR3 sequence: CASSIPDGITDTQYF. For the CDR3, the DNA is TGCGCCAGCAGCATCCCGGACGGAATCACAGATACGCAGTATTTT.

As to this clonotype: This CDR3 is missing its conserved last phenylalanine or tryptophan, likely due to a read error. This CDR3 is CASSLGTAKGTQYV. The CDR3 nucleotides are TGTGCCAGCAGTTTGGGGACAGCTAAAGGGACCCAGTACGTC. The rearrangement links TRBV12-3 or TRBV12-4 to TRBJ2-5, with 7 nucleotides matching TRBD1. V dropped 3 bases and J dropped 7; count of bases not matched to a gene: 8. This CDR3 spans 14 amino acids.

This clonotype was seen only a few times. The chain links TRBV29-1 to TRBJ2-1; 11 bases match TRBD1. This CDR3 comprises 14 residues. The V and J ends lost 4 bases and 7 bases, in that order; junction bases with no gene match: 6. The germline CDR1 and CDR2 sequences are SQVTM and ANQGSEA. In nucleotides, the CDR3 is TGCAGCGTTGGCGGACAGGGGGCTTGGAATGAGCAGTTCTTC. This gives the protein CSVGGQGAWNEQFF.

The chain carries TRBV5-6 and TRBJ2-7, with 12 bases aligning to TRBD2. The CDR3 extends over 15 amino acids. Germline trimming cut 6 bases from V and 5 bases from J; bases unmatched to any gene: 9. Germline CDR1 reads SGHDT; CDR2 reads YYEEEE. The chain's CDR3 is CASILLAGGLHEQYF. For the CDR3, the DNA is TGTGCCAGCATCCTGCTAGCGGGGGGGCTCCACGAGCAGTACTTC.